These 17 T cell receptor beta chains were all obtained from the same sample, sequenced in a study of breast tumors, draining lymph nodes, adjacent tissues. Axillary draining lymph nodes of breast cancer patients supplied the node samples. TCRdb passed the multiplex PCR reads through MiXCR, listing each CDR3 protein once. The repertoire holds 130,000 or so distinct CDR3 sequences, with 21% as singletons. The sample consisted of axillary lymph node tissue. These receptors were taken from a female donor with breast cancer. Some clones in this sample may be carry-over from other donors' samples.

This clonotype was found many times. The CDR3, as DNA: TGTGCCAGCAGCCAAGATAGGGGACGGGTGAACACCGGGGAGCTGTTTTTT. As protein: CASSQDRGRVNTGELFF. The rearrangement links TRBV4-2 to TRBJ2-2; D is possibly TRBD1 or TRBD2 (5 bases each). Germline assignment: CDR1 LGHNA and CDR2 YNFKEQ. The CDR3 contains 17 residues. The V and J ends lost 0 bases and 1 base respectively, with 12 bases between them.

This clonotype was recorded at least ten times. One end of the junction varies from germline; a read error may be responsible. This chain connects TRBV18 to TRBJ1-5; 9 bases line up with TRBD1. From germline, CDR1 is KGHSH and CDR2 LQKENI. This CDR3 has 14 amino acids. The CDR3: CASSSTGGKQPQHF. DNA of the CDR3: TGTGCCAGCTCCTCCACAGGGGGCAAGCAGCCCCAGCATTTT.

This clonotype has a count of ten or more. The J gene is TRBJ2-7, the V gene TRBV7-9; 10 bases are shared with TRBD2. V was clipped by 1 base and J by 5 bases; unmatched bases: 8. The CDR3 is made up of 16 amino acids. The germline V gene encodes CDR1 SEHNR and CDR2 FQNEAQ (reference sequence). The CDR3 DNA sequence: TGTGCCAGCAGCTTAGGGGGACTAGCGTTTACCGACGAGCAGTACTTC. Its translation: CASSLGGLAFTDEQYF.

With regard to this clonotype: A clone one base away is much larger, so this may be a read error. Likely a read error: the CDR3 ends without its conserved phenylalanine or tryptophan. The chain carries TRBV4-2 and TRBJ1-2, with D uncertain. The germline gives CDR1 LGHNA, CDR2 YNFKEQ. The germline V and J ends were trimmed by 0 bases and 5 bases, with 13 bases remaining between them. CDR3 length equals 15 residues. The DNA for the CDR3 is TGTGCCAGCAGCCAAGAGTTAAGGGAATTGTATGGCTACACCCTC. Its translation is CASSQELRELYGYTL.

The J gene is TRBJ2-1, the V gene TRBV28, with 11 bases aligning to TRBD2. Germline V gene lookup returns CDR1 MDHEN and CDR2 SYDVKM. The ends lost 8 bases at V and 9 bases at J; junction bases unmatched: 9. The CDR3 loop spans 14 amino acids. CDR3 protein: CASHGIAGGLEQFF. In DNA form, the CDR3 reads TGTGCCAGCCACGGGATAGCGGGAGGGCTTGAGCAGTTCTTC.

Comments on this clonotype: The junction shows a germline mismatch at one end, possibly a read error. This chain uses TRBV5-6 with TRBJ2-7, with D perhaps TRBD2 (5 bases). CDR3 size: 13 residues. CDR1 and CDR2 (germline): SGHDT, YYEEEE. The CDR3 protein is CASGEDAAYEQYF. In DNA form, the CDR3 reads TGCGCCAGCGGCGAGGACGCGGCCTACGAGCAGTACTTC.

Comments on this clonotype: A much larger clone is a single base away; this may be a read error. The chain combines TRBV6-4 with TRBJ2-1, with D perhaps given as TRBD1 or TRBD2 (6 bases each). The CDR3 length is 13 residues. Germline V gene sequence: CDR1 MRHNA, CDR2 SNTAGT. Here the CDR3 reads CASSSGAYNERFF. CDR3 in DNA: TGTGCCAGCTCCTCGGGGGCCTACAATGAGCGGTTCTTC.

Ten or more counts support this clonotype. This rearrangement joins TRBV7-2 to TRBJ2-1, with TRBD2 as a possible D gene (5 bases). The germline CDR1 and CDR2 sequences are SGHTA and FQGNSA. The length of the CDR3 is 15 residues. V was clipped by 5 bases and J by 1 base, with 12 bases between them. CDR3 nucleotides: TGTGCCAGCAGCCCGGACTGGCTATCCTACAATGAGCAGTTCTTC. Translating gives CASSPDWLSYNEQFF.

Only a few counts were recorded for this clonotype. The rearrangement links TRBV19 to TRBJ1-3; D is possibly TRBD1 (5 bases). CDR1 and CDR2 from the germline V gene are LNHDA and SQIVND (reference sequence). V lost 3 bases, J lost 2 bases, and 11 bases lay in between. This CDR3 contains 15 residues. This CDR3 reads CASSIWDGAGNTIYF. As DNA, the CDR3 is TGTGCCAGTAGTATTTGGGACGGCGCTGGAAACACCATATATTTT.

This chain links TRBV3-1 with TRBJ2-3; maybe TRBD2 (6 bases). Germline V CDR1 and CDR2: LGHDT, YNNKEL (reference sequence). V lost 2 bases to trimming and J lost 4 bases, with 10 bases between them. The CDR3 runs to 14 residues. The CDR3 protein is CASSQTGEADTQYF. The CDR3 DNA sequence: TGTGCCAGCAGCCAAACGGGAGAGGCAGATACGCAGTATTTT.

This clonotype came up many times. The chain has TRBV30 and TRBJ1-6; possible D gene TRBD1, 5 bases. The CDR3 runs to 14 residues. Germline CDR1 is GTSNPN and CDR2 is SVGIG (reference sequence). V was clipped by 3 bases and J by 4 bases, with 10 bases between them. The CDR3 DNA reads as TGTGCCTGGAGAGCGGGGCCATATAATTCACCCCTCCACTTT. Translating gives CAWRAGPYNSPLHF. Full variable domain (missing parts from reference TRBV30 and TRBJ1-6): SQTIHQWPATLVQPVGSPLSLECTVEGTSNPNLYWYRQAAGRGLQLLFYSVGIGQISSEVPQNLSASRPQDRQFILSSKKLLLSDSGFYLCAWRAGPYNSPLHFGNGTRLTVT.

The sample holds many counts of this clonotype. The CDR3 coding sequence is TGTGCCAGCTCTACTGACCGGGACGGCCCTTACGAGCAGTACTTC. It specifies CASSTDRDGPYEQYF. V is TRBV18 and J is TRBJ2-7; perhaps D is TRBD1 or TRBD2 (5 bases each). From germline, CDR1 is KGHSH and CDR2 LQKENI. The V gene lost 6 bases and the J gene lost 4 bases, with 19 bases spanning the gap. CDR3 length equals 15 residues.

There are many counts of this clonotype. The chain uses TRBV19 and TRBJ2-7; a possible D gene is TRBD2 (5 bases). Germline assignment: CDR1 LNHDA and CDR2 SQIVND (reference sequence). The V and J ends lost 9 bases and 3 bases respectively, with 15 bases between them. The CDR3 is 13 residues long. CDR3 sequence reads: CARTNRNNYEQYF. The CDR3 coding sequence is TGTGCCAGGACTAATAGGAACAACTACGAGCAGTACTTC. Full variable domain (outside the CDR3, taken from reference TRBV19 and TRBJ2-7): DGGITQSPKYLFRKEGQNVTLSCEQNLNHDAMYWYRQDPGQGLRLIYYSQIVNDFQKGDIAEGYSVSREKKESFPLTVTSAQKNPTAFYLCARTNRNNYEQYFGPGTRLTVT.

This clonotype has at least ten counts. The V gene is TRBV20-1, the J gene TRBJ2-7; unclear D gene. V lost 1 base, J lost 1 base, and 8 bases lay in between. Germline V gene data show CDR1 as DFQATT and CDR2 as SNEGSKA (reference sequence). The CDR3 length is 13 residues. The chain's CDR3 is CSARVGSSYEQYF. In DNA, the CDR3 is TGCAGTGCTAGAGTTGGCAGTTCCTACGAGCAGTACTTC.

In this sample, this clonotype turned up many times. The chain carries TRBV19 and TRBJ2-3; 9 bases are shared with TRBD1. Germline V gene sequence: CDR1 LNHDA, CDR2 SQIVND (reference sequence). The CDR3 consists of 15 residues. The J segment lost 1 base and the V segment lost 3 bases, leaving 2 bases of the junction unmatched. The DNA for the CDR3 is TGTGCCAGTAGTATGAGGACAGGGGGCACAGATACGCAGTATTTT. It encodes CASSMRTGGTDTQYF.

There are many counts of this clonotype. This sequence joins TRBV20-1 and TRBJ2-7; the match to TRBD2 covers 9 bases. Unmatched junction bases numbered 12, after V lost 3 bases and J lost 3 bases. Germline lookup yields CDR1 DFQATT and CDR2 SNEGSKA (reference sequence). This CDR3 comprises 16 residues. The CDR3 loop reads CSARSSGSVTGYEQYF. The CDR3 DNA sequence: TGCAGTGCTAGGAGTAGCGGGAGTGTCACTGGCTACGAGCAGTACTTC.

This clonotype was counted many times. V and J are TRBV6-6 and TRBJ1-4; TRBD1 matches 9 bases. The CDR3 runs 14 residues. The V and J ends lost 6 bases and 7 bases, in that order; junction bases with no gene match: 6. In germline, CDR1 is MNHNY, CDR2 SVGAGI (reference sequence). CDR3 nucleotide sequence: TGTGCCAGCAGGGAGGGACAGGGTGGTGAAAAACTGTTTTTT. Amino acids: CASREGQGGEKLFF.